One and the same sample provided the 22 T cell receptor beta chains below, sequenced in a study of blood T cell repertoires in COVID-19. Repertoires were generated with immunoSEQ multiplex PCR, while TCRdb's copy carries only in-frame clones and drops some. The data show roughly 200,000 clones, around 90% seen once. The sample taken for sequencing was peripheral blood. These receptors all stem from a man aged 35-49 years with acute or convalescent COVID-19.

V is TRBV30 and J is TRBJ1-5; 8 nucleotides line up with TRBD1. Per the germline V gene, CDR1 is GTSNPN and CDR2 is SVGIG (reference sequence). The CDR3 has 17 residues. The J segment lost 0 bases and the V segment lost 4 bases, leaving 11 bases of the junction unmatched. CDR3 sequence (DNA): TGTGCCTGGAAACGGCAGGGGGCTACTGATAGCAATCAGCCCCAGCATTTT. Translating it yields CAWKRQGATDSNQPQHF.

V is TRBV4-1 and J is TRBJ1-4, with 8 positions matching TRBD1. The CDR3 contains 16 residues. Per germline, CDR1 MGHRA and CDR2 YSYEKL. The J segment lost 7 bases and the V segment lost 1 base, leaving 8 bases of the junction unmatched. The CDR3, as DNA: TGCGCCAGCAGCCAAGGGCAGGGGGCGATCTCTGAAAAACTGTTTTTT. Its translation is CASSQGQGAISEKLFF.

The chain uses TRBV7-2 and TRBJ2-1, with 9 bases aligning to TRBD2. In germline, CDR1 is SGHTA, CDR2 FQGNSA. With V trimmed by 4 bases and J by 10 bases, 5 bases remained unmatched. The CDR3 loop spans 13 amino acids. The CDR3 sequence: CASSSGLAREQFF. CDR3 sequence (DNA): TGTGCCAGCAGCTCGGGACTAGCTAGGGAGCAGTTCTTC. Full variable domain (missing parts from reference TRBV7-2 and TRBJ2-1): GAGVSQSPSNKVTEKGKDVELRCDPISGHTALYWYRQSLGQGLEFLIYFQGNSAPDKSGLPSDRFSAERTGGSVSTLTIQRTQQEDSAVYLCASSSGLAREQFFGPGTRLTVL.

The chain employs TRBV19 and TRBJ1-5; 9 bases agree with TRBD1. Per the germline V gene, CDR1 is LNHDA and CDR2 is SQIVND (reference sequence). Unmatched junction bases numbered 1, after V lost 6 bases and J lost 4 bases. The CDR3 loop spans 13 amino acids. CDR3 sequence (DNA): TGTGCCAGTAGGGGGACAGGGAATCAGCCCCAGCATTTT. Translated, it gives CASRGTGNQPQHF.

The sample holds a few counts of this clone. This chain links TRBV6-6 with TRBJ1-2; a weak D match, TRBD1 (5 bases). V dropped 5 bases and J dropped 6 bases, with 25 bases sitting between them. CDR1 and CDR2 (germline): MNHNY, SVGAGI (reference sequence). The CDR3 has 17 amino acids. The DNA for the CDR3 is TGTGCCAGCAGTCCGGCGGGGTGGGGCAGGTCCGACGATGGCTACACCTTC. Translating gives CASSPAGWGRSDDGYTF.

This clone showed up just a few times. The chain is built from TRBV5-3 and TRBJ1-1; D unresolved. TRBV5-3 is placed among ORFs of uncertain function. The CDR3 runs to 11 residues. V was trimmed by 4 bases and J by 6 bases, leaving 7 bases between them. This chain's CDR3 is CARSEVPEAFF. Here the CDR3 DNA reads TGTGCCAGAAGCGAGGTACCTGAAGCTTTCTTT.

V gene TRBV27 combines with J gene TRBJ2-2; D is ambiguous. CDR3 length: 15 residues. Germline V CDR1 and CDR2: MNHEY, SMNVEV (reference sequence). The ends were cut back, 2 bases at V and 1 base at J, with 8 bases in the middle. In nucleotides, the CDR3 is TGTGCCAGCAGTTTAGAAGAGCGGAACACCGGGGAGCTGTTTTTT. Protein: CASSLEERNTGELFF.

There are a few counts of this clone. V usage is TRBV30 and J usage is TRBJ1-2; D is undetermined. Germline V lookup: CDR1 GTSNPN, CDR2 SVGIG (reference sequence). This CDR3 contains 13 residues. Trimming left V 0 bases short and J 11 bases short, with 16 bases between. The CDR3 coding sequence is TGTGCCTGGAGTGTCACTATACTCTCTCGGTACACCTTC. This sequence encodes CAWSVTILSRYTF. The variable domain in full, with the rest retrieved from reference TRBV30 and TRBJ1-2, is SQTIHQWPATLVQPVGSPLSLECTVEGTSNPNLYWYRQAAGRGLQLLFYSVGIGQISSEVPQNLSASRPQDRQFILSSKKLLLSDSGFYLCAWSVTILSRYTFGSGTRLTVV.

The chain joins TRBV4-2 to TRBJ2-5, with TRBD2 identical over 8 bases. This CDR3 is built from 14 residues. J gave up 3 bases and V 4 bases, and 4 bases lay outside the gene matches. Germline assignment: CDR1 LGHNA and CDR2 YNFKEQ. The DNA of the CDR3 is TGTGCCAGCAGCCTAATGCGGGGGGAAGAGACCCAGTACTTC. Its translation: CASSLMRGEETQYF.

J is TRBJ1-2 and V is TRBV19, with 7 bases aligning to TRBD1. Germline V gene data show CDR1 as LNHDA and CDR2 as SQIVND (reference sequence). The CDR3 spans 17 residues. V trimming: 3 bases; J trimming: 4 bases; junction bases outside the gene matches: 14. The CDR3 sequence: CASSIPRGLQGPYGYTF. The DNA of the CDR3 is TGTGCCAGTAGTATCCCAAGGGGGCTTCAGGGGCCCTATGGCTACACCTTC.

The rearrangement links TRBV28 to TRBJ1-1; TRBD1 aligns across 8 bases. The CDR3 is 15 amino acids. V gave up 5 bases and J gave up 4 bases; unmatched junction bases: 9. Looked up from germline, CDR1 is MDHEN and CDR2 is SYDVKM. The CDR3 region has the DNA TGTGCCAGCAGTCCCCCCAGGGGGCGGATCACTGAAGCTTTCTTT. Translated: CASSPPRGRITEAFF.

The chain employs TRBV30 and TRBJ1-6, with 7 bases aligning to TRBD1. Germline lookup yields CDR1 GTSNPN and CDR2 SVGIG (reference sequence). After removal of 4 bases from V and 5 bases from J, the junction contained 8 bases not matched to a gene. There are 15 residues in the CDR3. The CDR3 DNA sequence: TGTGCCTGGAACCCGGCCAGGGGGAATAATTCACCCCTCCACTTT. Translation gives CAWNPARGNNSPLHF. Filled out from reference TRBV30 and TRBJ1-6, the complete variable domain reads SQTIHQWPATLVQPVGSPLSLECTVEGTSNPNLYWYRQAAGRGLQLLFYSVGIGQISSEVPQNLSASRPQDRQFILSSKKLLLSDSGFYLCAWNPARGNNSPLHFGNGTRLTVT.

This clone was seen a few times. The chain is built from TRBV12-5 and TRBJ2-7, with a weak D call TRBD1 (6 bases). The CDR3 totals 16 residues. The germline V gene encodes CDR1 LGHNT and CDR2 FRNRAP. With 3 bases removed from V and 0 bases from J, the gap between germline ends came to 15 bases. The CDR3, as DNA: TGTGCTAGTGGTTTAATCGACAGGAGCAGCTCCTACGAGCAGTACTTC. Protein: CASGLIDRSSSYEQYF. Using reference TRBV12-5 and TRBJ2-7 for the parts outside the CDR3, the full variable domain is DARVTQTPRHKVTEMGQEVTMRCQPILGHNTVFWYRQTMMQGLELLAYFRNRAPLDDSGMPKDRFSAEMPDATLATLKIQPSEPRDSAVYFCASGLIDRSSSYEQYFGPGTRLTVT.

The table lists this clone with a few counts. This chain connects TRBV9 to TRBJ2-7; TRBD2 matches 15 bases. The V and J ends lost 0 bases and 2 bases, in that order; junction bases with no gene match: 9. Germline V gives CDR1 SGDLS, CDR2 YYNGEE. The CDR3 has 19 amino acids. As DNA, the CDR3 is TGTGCCAGCAGCGTAGGGTTGGGACTAGCGGGGGGCCCGGCCTACGAGCAGTACTTC. This translates into CASSVGLGLAGGPAYEQYF.

V usage is TRBV19 and J usage is TRBJ2-1, with 12 bases matching TRBD2. The germline gives CDR1 LNHDA, CDR2 SQIVND (reference sequence). The CDR3 is made up of 15 amino acids. V lost 8 bases and J lost 3; bases outside the gene matches: 5. The CDR3 DNA follows: TGTGCCAGTGCCCTAGCGGGGGGGCACTACAATGAGCAGTTCTTC. This encodes CASALAGGHYNEQFF.

V gene TRBV28 combines with J gene TRBJ1-5; the D gene is possibly TRBD1 (6 bases). Trimming cost V 0 bases and J 0 bases, with 12 bases left between them. Per the germline V gene, CDR1 is MDHEN and CDR2 is SYDVKM. This CDR3 has 17 residues. The CDR3: CASSLWQGTDSNQPQHF. Written as DNA, the CDR3 is TGTGCCAGCAGTTTATGGCAGGGGACGGATAGCAATCAGCCCCAGCATTTT.

The chain's CDR3 is CASSSRAETQYF. The CDR3 region has the DNA TGCGCCAGCAGCTCCCGTGCGGAGACCCAGTACTTC. The genes are TRBV5-1 and TRBJ2-5; D remains ambiguous. V was pared by 3 bases and J by 5 bases, with 8 bases between. CDR1 is SGHRS, CDR2 YFSETQ, per germline. The CDR3 loop spans 12 amino acids.

The chain joins TRBV5-5 to TRBJ2-7; 11 positions match TRBD1. With V trimmed by 2 bases and J by 3 bases, 10 bases remained unmatched. Germline CDR1 and CDR2: SGHKS and YYEKEE (reference sequence). This CDR3 is 17 amino acids long. The CDR3 loop reads CASSFGISGTGGYEQYF. In DNA, the CDR3 is TGTGCCAGCAGCTTCGGCATCTCCGGGACAGGGGGCTACGAGCAGTACTTC.

This clone showed up just once. The CDR3 bases are TGTGCCACCAGCAGAGAGCGGGGCGGATACAATGAGCAGTTCTTC. This encodes CATSRERGGYNEQFF. The chain recombines TRBV15 with TRBJ2-1; D may be TRBD2 (6 bases). The CDR3 consists of 15 residues. V was pared by 0 bases and J by 4 bases, with 10 bases between. The germline gives CDR1 LNHNV, CDR2 YYDKDF (reference sequence).

J is TRBJ1-5 and V is TRBV27; TRBD1 is a possible D gene (6 bases). Per germline, CDR1 MNHEY and CDR2 SMNVEV (reference sequence). V was trimmed by 8 bases and J by 6 bases, leaving 17 bases between them. CDR3 length: 14 amino acids. The CDR3 nucleotides are TGTGCCAGCGGGAAGGGGGATTGGATTCAGCCCCAGCATTTT. Protein sequence: CASGKGDWIQPQHF.

This clone was found once. The chain couples TRBV13 to TRBJ1-1; D may be TRBD1 (5 bases). The CDR3 is 15 amino acids. V was trimmed by 5 bases and J by 0 bases, leaving 13 bases between them. Germline V lookup: CDR1 PRHDT, CDR2 FYEKMQ (reference sequence). The CDR3 is CASSRDRIMNTEAFF. The CDR3 DNA reads TGTGCCAGCAGCCGCGACAGAATCATGAACACTGAAGCTTTCTTT.

The V call is TRBV5-6, the J call TRBJ1-4; 8 bases match TRBD1. Per the germline V gene, CDR1 is SGHDT and CDR2 is YYEEEE. CDR3 length: 15 residues. The J segment lost 3 bases and the V segment lost 4 bases, leaving 5 bases of the junction unmatched. The DNA for the CDR3 is TGTGCCAGCAGCCGGACAGGGCTTCCTAATGAAAAACTGTTTTTT. It codes for CASSRTGLPNEKLFF. Drawing the rest from reference TRBV5-6 and TRBJ1-4, the complete variable domain is DAGVTQSPTHLIKTRGQQVTLRCSPKSGHDTVSWYQQALGQGPQFIFQYYEEEERQRGNFPDRFSGHQFPNYSSELNVNALLLGDSALYLCASSRTGLPNEKLFFGSGTQLSVL.